The rows below give T cell receptor beta chains drawn from one sample of a study of CD8 T cells in Susac syndrome. One entry per CDR3 protein, called by TCRdb with MiXCR from the immunoSEQ multiplex PCR reads. The sample carries some 150,000 distinct CDR3 sequences, approximately 94% recorded once. Sequences were obtained from CD4+ T cells from PBMCs. The receptor source for this set is a human donor in good health. Both conserved end residues are part of each CDR3. Each record gives: D gene, V gene, CDR3 length, CDR3 protein. The D gene is left open where the match is weak.

D: TRBD1
V: TRBV6-1
length: 14
CDR3: CASSESPTGLPQYF

D: -
V: TRBV11-2
length: 15
CDR3: CASSLGTFSTDTQYF

D: -
V: TRBV12-3/TRBV12-4
length: 14
CDR3: CASSPGSPQETQYF

D: TRBD2
V: TRBV3-1
length: 16
CDR3: CASSPGTSLPYNEQFF

D: -
V: TRBV6-6
length: 14
CDR3: CASSSGTVMYEQFF

D: -
V: TRBV5-6
length: 16
CDR3: CASSAPGEDHTDTQYF

D: -
V: TRBV10-3
length: 15
CDR3: CAISESTANTGELFF

D: TRBD1
V: TRBV2
length: 14
CDR3: CASSWDRGEYGYTF

D: -
V: TRBV6-2/TRBV6-3
length: 12
CDR3: CASSPGTWEQFF

D: -
V: TRBV30
length: 15
CDR3: CAWSDPRTWTNEAFF

D: TRBD2
V: TRBV28
length: 19
CDR3: CASTPPLGGSGRDTGELFF

D: TRBD2
V: TRBV19
length: 15
CDR3: CASSTRLATTDTQYF

D: -
V: TRBV20-1
length: 13
CDR3: CSASGSLNEKLFF

D: -
V: TRBV6-1
length: 14
CDR3: CASNWDVSSYEQYF

D: -
V: TRBV12-3/TRBV12-4
length: 16
CDR3: CASSRDNPWGYEKLFF

D: TRBD1
V: TRBV19
length: 15
CDR3: CASRPTGALPYEQYF